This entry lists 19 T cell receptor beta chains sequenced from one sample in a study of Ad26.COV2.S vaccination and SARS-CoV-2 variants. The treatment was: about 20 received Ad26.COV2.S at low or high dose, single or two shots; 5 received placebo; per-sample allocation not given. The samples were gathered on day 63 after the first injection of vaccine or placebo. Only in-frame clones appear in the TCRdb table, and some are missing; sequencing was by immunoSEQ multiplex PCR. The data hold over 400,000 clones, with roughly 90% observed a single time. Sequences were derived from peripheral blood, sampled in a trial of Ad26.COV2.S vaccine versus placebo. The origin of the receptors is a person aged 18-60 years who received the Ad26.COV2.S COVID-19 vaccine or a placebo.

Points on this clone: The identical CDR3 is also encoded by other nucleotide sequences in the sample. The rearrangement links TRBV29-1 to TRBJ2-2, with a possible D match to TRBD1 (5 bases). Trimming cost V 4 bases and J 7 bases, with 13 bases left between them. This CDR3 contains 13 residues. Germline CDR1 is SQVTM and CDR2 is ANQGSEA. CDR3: CSVGTPMGGELFF. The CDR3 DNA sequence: TGCAGCGTTGGGACACCCATGGGCGGGGAGCTGTTTTTT.

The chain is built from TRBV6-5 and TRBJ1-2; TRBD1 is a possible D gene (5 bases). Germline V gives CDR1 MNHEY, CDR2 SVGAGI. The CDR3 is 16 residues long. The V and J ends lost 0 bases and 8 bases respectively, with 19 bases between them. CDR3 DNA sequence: TGTGCCAGCAGTTACTCGACCTCTCAGGGTTTTTGGGGCTACACCTTC. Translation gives CASSYSTSQGFWGYTF.

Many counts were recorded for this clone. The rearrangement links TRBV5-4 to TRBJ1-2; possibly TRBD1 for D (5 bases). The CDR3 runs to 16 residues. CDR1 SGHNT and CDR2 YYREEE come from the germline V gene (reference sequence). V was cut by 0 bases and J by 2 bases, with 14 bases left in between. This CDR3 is CASSLAGGNTNYGYTF. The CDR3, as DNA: TGTGCCAGCAGCTTGGCCGGGGGGAATACGAACTATGGCTACACCTTC.

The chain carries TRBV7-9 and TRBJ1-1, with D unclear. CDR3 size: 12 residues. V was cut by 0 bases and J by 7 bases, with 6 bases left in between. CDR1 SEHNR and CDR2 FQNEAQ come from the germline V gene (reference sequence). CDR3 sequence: CASSLASSEAFF. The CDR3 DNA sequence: TGTGCCAGCAGCTTAGCGAGCAGTGAAGCTTTCTTT.

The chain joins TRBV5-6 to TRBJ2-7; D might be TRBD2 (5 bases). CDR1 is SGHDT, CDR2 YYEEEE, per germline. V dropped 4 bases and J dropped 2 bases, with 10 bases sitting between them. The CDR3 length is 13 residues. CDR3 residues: CASSPRVAYEQYF. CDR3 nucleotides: TGTGCCAGCAGCCCGAGGGTGGCCTACGAGCAGTACTTC.

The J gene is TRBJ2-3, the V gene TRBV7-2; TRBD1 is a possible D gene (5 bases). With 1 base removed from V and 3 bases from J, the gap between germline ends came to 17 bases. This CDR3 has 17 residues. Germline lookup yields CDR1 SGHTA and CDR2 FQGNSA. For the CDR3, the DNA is TGTGCCAGCAGCTTAGGAGCTCAGAACACAGGTACAGATACGCAGTATTTT. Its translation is CASSLGAQNTGTDTQYF.

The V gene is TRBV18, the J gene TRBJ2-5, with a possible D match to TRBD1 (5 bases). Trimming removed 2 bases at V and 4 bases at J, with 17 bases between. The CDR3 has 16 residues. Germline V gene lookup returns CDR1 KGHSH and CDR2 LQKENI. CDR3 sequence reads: CASSPETEETGETQYF. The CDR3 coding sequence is TGTGCCAGCTCACCAGAGACAGAAGAAACGGGAGAGACCCAGTACTTC.

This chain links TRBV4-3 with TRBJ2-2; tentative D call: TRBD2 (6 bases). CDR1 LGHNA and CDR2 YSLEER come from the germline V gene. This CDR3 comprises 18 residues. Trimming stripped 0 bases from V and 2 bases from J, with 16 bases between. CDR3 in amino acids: CASSQDPSLRGNTGELFF. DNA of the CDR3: TGCGCCAGCAGCCAAGATCCCAGCTTGCGGGGTAACACCGGGGAGCTGTTTTTT.

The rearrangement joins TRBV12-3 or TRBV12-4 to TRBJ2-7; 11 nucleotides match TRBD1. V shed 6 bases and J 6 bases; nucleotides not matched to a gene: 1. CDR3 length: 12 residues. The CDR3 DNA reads TGTGCCAGCAGGGGGACAGGGGGCGAGCAGTACTTC. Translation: CASRGTGGEQYF.

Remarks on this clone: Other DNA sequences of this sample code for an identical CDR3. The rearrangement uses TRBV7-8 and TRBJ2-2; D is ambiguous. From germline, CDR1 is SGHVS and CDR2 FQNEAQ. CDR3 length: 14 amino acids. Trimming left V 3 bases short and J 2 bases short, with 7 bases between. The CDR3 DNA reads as TGTGCCAGCAGCTTGGGCACAAACACCGGGGAGCTGTTTTTT. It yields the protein CASSLGTNTGELFF. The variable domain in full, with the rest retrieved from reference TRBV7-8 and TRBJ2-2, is GAGVSQSPRYKVAKRGQDVALRCDPISGHVSLFWYQQALGQGPEFLTYFQNEAQLDKSGLPSDRFFAERPEGSVSTLKIQRTQQEDSAVYLCASSLGTNTGELFFGEGSRLTVL.

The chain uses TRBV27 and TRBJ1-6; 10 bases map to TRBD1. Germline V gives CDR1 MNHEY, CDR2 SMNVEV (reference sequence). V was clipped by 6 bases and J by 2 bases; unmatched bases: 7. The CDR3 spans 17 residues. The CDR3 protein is CASSLRQGAAYNSPLHF. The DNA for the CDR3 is TGTGCCAGCAGCTTACGACAGGGGGCGGCCTATAATTCACCCCTCCACTTT.

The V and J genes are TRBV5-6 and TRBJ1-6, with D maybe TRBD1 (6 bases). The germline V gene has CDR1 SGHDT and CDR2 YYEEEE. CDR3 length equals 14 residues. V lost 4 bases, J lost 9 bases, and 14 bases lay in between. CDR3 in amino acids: CASSPAGGASPLHF. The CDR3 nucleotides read TGTGCCAGCAGCCCGGCCGGGGGCGCTTCACCCCTCCACTTT.

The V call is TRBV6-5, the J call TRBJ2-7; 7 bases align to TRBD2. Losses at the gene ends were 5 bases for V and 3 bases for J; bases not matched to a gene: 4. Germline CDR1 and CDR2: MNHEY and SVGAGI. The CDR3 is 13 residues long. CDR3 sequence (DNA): TGTGCCAGCAGTCGACTAGCCCGCTACGAGCAGTACTTC. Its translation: CASSRLARYEQYF.

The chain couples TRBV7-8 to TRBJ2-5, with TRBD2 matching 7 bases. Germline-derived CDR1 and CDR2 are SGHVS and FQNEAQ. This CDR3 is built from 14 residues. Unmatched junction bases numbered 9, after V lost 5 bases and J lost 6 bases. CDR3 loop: CASSPGGSQQTQYF. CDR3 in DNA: TGTGCCAGCAGCCCGGGGGGAAGTCAACAGACCCAGTACTTC.

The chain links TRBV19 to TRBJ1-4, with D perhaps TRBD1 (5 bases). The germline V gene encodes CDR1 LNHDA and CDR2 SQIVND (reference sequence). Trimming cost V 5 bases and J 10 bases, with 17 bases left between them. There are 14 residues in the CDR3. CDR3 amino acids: CASSVAGGKGKLFF. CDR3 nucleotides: TGTGCCAGTAGTGTAGCCGGGGGTAAGGGAAAACTGTTTTTT. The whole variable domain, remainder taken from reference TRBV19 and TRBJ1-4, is DGGITQSPKYLFRKEGQNVTLSCEQNLNHDAMYWYRQDPGQGLRLIYYSQIVNDFQKGDIAEGYSVSREKKESFPLTVTSAQKNPTAFYLCASSVAGGKGKLFFGSGTQLSVL.

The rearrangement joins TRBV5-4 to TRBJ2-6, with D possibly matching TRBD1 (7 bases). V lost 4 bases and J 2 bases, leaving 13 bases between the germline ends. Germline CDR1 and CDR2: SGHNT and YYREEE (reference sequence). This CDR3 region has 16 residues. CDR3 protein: CASSLGGQAGANVLTF. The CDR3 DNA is TGTGCCAGCAGCCTGGGAGGACAGGCTGGGGCCAACGTCCTGACTTTC.

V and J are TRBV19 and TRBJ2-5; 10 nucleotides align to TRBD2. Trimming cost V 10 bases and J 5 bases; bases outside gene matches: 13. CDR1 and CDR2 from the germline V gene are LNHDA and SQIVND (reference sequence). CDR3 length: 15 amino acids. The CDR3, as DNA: TGTGCCACCACGACTAGCGGGCGTAGAAGGGAGACCCAGTACTTC. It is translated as CATTTSGRRRETQYF.

The CDR3 DNA follows: TGTGCCAGCAGTTCGGGACAGGGGGCGTTAGGTCAGCCCCAGCATTTT. It specifies CASSSGQGALGQPQHF. The rearrangement joins TRBV6-5 to TRBJ1-5, with 12 bases fitting TRBD1. V shed 4 bases and J 6 bases; nucleotides not matched to a gene: 7. There are 16 residues in the CDR3. CDR1 and CDR2 from the germline V gene are MNHEY and SVGAGI.

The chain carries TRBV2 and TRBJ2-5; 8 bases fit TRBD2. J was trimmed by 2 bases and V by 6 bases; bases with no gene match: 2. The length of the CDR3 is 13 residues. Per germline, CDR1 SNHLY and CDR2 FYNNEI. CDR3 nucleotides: TGTGCCAGCAGGCGGGGGGTTCAAGAGACCCAGTACTTC. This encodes CASRRGVQETQYF. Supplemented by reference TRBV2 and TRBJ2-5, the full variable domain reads EPEVTQTPSHQVTQMGQEVILRCVPISNHLYFYWYRQILGQKVEFLVSFYNNEISEKSEIFDDQFSVERPDGSNFTLKIRSTKLEDSAMYFCASRRGVQETQYFGPGTRLLVL.